This TCR beta chain derives from a study of early T cells in non-severe SARS-CoV-2 infection (dated by TCRdb to the early 2020s). Background on the whole study: Bulk RNA from unsorted whole blood was used for TCR sequencing, so alpha and beta chains could not be paired.

V was cut back by 7 bases and J by 1 base, leaving a gap of 10 bases between them. The CDR3 sequence holds 13 residues, the cysteine and phenylalanine included. Solely the CDR3 DNA is kept, with 39 bases framed from the first base. From a lookup of the germline V gene, CDR1 and CDR2 are SNHLY and FYNNEI. Here is what the overall study found, with its caveats: VDJdb matching was skewed toward anti-spike CD8 responses and likely underestimated virus-specific expansions, missing private and CD4 specificities.

Set within a cohort of healthcare workers in London, UK, this nested case-control study involved weekly PCR testing of nasopharyngeal swabs along with blood sampling. Between 23 and 31 March 2020, the week of the UK lockdown, healthcare workers were enrolled and then followed up weekly for as long as 16 weeks. Details on this clonotype: What this receptor recognizes is not known. Base qualities are not recorded, but no much larger clone differs from it by a single base.

To prepare the library, 5' RACE was applied. The listed sequencing device is NextSeq 500. Unique molecular identifiers were attached to individual cDNA molecules in the TCR library protocol so that sequencing error and PCR bias could be corrected. TCR alpha and beta chains were both sequenced, and the abundances of alpha and beta sequences in each sample were closely correlated with each other. The paper's data handling went like this. Decombinator V4 was used to annotate the V gene, J gene and CDR3 of the TCR sequences. TCRs were defined as expanded if a significant change between any two time points was detected under a Poisson model with p below 0.0001. TCR abundances were normalised to the total number of TCRs sequenced in each sample and reported as counts per million. TRAV1-2 paired with TRAJ12, TRAJ20 or TRAJ33 defined MAIT TCRs, while TRAV10 paired with TRAJ18 defined iNKT TCRs. VDJdb, accessed on 1 November 2021, was searched for TCRs annotated for CMV, EBV and SARS-CoV-2, and TCRs annotated for more than one antigen were excluded. The public reads were run again by TCRdb, first through fastp at Q25 and then through MiXCR, and only productive beta chains were kept. Merged by CDR3 protein, the rows form single entries marked with the most common genes and DNA. The V and J calls and clone size are TCRdb's, not the authors'. This sample gives tens of thousands of distinct CDR3 sequences in total; 7% to 9.5% of them show up just once. The top ten clones comprise 13% of the sample.

The rearrangement joined TRBV2 to TRBJ1-1; the D gene is perhaps TRBD1, from 6 matching bases. The origin of this receptor is an adult who was a healthcare worker with PCR-confirmed SARS-CoV-2 infection or an uninfected control (not recorded which). The sample in question was whole blood, obtained at baseline. The nucleotide sequence reads TGTGCCAGCAACCTAGGGGGGAACACTGAAGCTTTCTTT. Its product reads: CASNLGGNTEAFF.